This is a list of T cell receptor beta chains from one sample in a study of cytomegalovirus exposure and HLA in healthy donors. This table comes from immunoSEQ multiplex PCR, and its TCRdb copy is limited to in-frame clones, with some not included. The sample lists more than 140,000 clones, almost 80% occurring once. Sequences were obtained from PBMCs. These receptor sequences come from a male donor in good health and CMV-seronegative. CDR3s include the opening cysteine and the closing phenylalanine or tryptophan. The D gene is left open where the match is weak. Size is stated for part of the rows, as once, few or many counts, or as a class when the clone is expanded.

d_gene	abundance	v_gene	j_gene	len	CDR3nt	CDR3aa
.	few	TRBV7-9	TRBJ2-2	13	TGTGCCAGCAGCTTAGACCGCGGCGGGGAGCTGTTTTTT	CASSLDRGGELFF
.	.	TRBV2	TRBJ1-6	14	TGTGCCAGCAGTGAAAACACCTCGGGAAGGGACCTCCACTTT	CASSENTSGRDLHF
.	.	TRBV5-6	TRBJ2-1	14	TGTGCCAGCAGCCCGTTGTTGCGCTACAATGAGCAGTTCTTC	CASSPLLRYNEQFF
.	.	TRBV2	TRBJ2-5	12	TGTGCCAGCAGTACCCCACCCAGCGCCCAGTACTTC	CASSTPPSAQYF
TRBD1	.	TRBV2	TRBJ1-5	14	TGTGCCAGCAGTGGAGGGGGCCGGAATCAGCCCCAGCATTTT	CASSGGGRNQPQHF
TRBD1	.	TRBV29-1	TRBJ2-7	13	TGCAGCGTCGGCGGACAGGCCGACTACGAGCAGTACTTC	CSVGGQADYEQYF
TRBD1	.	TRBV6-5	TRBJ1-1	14	TGTGCCAGCAGTCGACAGGGGGCGCGGTCTGAAGCTTTCTTT	CASSRQGARSEAFF
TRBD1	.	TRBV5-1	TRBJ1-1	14	TGCGCCAGCAGCCGGACAGGGGATTCCACTGAAGCTTTCTTT	CASSRTGDSTEAFF
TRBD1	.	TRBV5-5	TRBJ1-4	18	TGTGCCAGCAGCCCGGACAGGGGACCCGGTGCAACTAATGAAAAACTGTTTTTT	CASSPDRGPGATNEKLFF
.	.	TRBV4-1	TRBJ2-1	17	TGCGCCAGCAGCCAAGAGGGAGACAGGAGCTCCTACAATGAGCAGTTCTTC	CASSQEGDRSSYNEQFF
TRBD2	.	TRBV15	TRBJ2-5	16	TGTGCCACCAGCTTCGGACTAGCGGGTTCCCAAGAGACCCAGTACTTC	CATSFGLAGSQETQYF
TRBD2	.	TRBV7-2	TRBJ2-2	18	TGTGCCAGCAGCTTACTGGGGACTAGCGGGAGGGGCGCCGGGGAGCTGTTTTTT	CASSLLGTSGRGAGELFF
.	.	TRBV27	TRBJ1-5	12	TGTGCCAGCAGTTCGCTAAATCAGCCCCAGCATTTT	CASSSLNQPQHF
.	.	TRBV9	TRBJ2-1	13	TGTGCCAGCAGCGTAGGTAGCGTACATGAGCAGTTCTTC	CASSVGSVHEQFF
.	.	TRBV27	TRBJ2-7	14	TGTGCCAGCAGTTCCCAGGGGGGCAACTACGAGCAGTACTTC	CASSSQGGNYEQYF